These 21 T cell receptor beta chains share one sample of origin, sequenced in a study of blood T cell repertoires in COVID-19. Clones were read by immunoSEQ multiplex PCR, and TCRdb kept only the in-frame ones, dropping some. The sample lists approximately 150,000 clones; 79% were seen once. Sequenced: peripheral blood. The source is a woman aged 60-70 years with COVID-19, enrolled during active disease.

The CDR3 is CASSLGAGGFDEQFF. CDR3 nucleotides: TGTGCCAGTAGTCTAGGAGCGGGGGGTTTCGATGAGCAGTTCTTC. This chain uses TRBV19 with TRBJ2-1, with 9 bases aligning to TRBD2. CDR3 length: 15 amino acids. V shed 5 bases, J shed 8 bases, and the junction held 10 bases outside the gene matches. In germline, CDR1 is LNHDA, CDR2 SQIVND (reference sequence).

J is TRBJ1-5 and V is TRBV7-2; D might be TRBD1 (6 bases). From germline, CDR1 is SGHTA and CDR2 FQGNSA. The CDR3 has 16 residues. V lost 5 bases, J lost 5 bases, and 19 bases lay in between. CDR3 DNA: TGTGCCAGCAGCGGAACGGGACAAGGGGGATATCAGCCCCAGCATTTT. Translation: CASSGTGQGGYQPQHF.

With respect to this clone: An end of the junction differs from the germline gene, which may be a read error. The rearrangement uses TRBV24-1 and TRBJ2-2; 13 bases are a match to TRBD2. The CDR3 spans 17 residues. CDR1 is KGHDR and CDR2 is SFDVKD in the germline V gene. CDR3 in amino acids: CATSALGLAGNTGELFF. The CDR3 DNA is TGTGCCACGAGTGCCCTGGGACTAGCGGGAAACACCGGGGAGCTGTTTTTT.

The CDR3 spells CASSLGLAGGRSTDTQYF. Written as DNA, the CDR3 is TGTGCCAGCAGCCTGGGACTAGCGGGAGGGCGAAGCACAGATACGCAGTATTTT. The gene calls are TRBV11-2 and TRBJ2-3, with 16 positions matching TRBD2. Germline V gene data show CDR1 as SGHAT and CDR2 as FQNNGV. This CDR3 spans 18 amino acids. With V trimmed by 5 bases and J by 0 bases, 5 bases remained unmatched. Together with reference TRBV11-2 and TRBJ2-3, the CDR3 gives the full variable domain: EAGVAQSPRYKIIEKRQSVAFWCNPISGHATLYWYQQILGQGPKLLIQFQNNGVVDDSQLPKDRFSAERLKGVDSTLKIQPAKLEDSAVYLCASSLGLAGGRSTDTQYFGPGTRLTVL.

The DNA for the CDR3 is TGTGCCATCAGCCCCGGGACAGGGGGTTTTAATGAGCAGTTCTTC. Translated, it gives CAISPGTGGFNEQFF. The V and J genes are TRBV10-3 and TRBJ2-1, with 11 bases lining up with TRBD1. The CDR3 has 15 residues. CDR1 and CDR2 from the germline V gene are ENHRY and SYGVKD. V was pared by 6 bases and J by 7 bases, with 8 bases of the junction left unmatched.

Comment on this clone: A read error is possible here, since a much larger clone lies one base away. The chain has TRBV2 and TRBJ2-3; TRBD2 agrees at 8 bases. Looked up from germline, CDR1 is SNHLY and CDR2 is FYNNEI. The CDR3 covers 14 residues. J gave up 1 base and V 4 bases, and 1 base lay outside the gene matches. The CDR3 reads CASSAGGGTDTQYF. The DNA for the CDR3 is TGTGCCAGCAGTGCGGGGGGGGGCACAGATACGCAGTATTTT. Drawing the rest from reference TRBV2 and TRBJ2-3, the complete variable domain is EPEVTQTPSHQVTQMGQEVILRCVPISNHLYFYWYRQILGQKVEFLVSFYNNEISEKSEIFDDQFSVERPDGSNFTLKIRSTKLEDSAMYFCASSAGGGTDTQYFGPGTRLTVL.

This clone has only a few counts. The V gene is TRBV13, the J gene TRBJ2-1, with 9 bases that match TRBD2. The CDR3 spans 16 residues. The germline gives CDR1 PRHDT, CDR2 FYEKMQ (reference sequence). The V gene end was trimmed by 1 base and the J gene end by 6 bases; junction bases not matched to a gene: 7. The CDR3: CASSLVGREGINEQFF. The CDR3 DNA is TGTGCCAGCAGCTTAGTGGGGCGGGAGGGGATCAATGAGCAGTTCTTC.

The chain has TRBV2 and TRBJ1-5; D is undetermined. V lost 7 bases to trimming and J lost 5 bases, with 12 bases between them. The CDR3 sequence is 13 residues long. CDR1 and CDR2 from the germline V gene are SNHLY and FYNNEI. CDR3 coding DNA: TGTGCCAGCAACCCCGAAGCGTATCAGCCCCAGCATTTT. Its translation is CASNPEAYQPQHF. Based on the CDR3 plus reference TRBV2 and TRBJ1-5, the full variable domain is EPEVTQTPSHQVTQMGQEVILRCVPISNHLYFYWYRQILGQKVEFLVSFYNNEISEKSEIFDDQFSVERPDGSNFTLKIRSTKLEDSAMYFCASNPEAYQPQHFGDGTRLSIL.

V gene TRBV30 combines with J gene TRBJ1-2; D is unclear. The CDR3 is 13 residues long. V was clipped by 4 bases and J by 4 bases, with 13 bases between them. Germline V lookup: CDR1 GTSNPN, CDR2 SVGIG (reference sequence). CDR3 DNA: TGTGCCTGGAACGGGGTACAGAGCTATGGCTACACCTTC. Its protein is CAWNGVQSYGYTF.

The rearrangement uses TRBV3-1 (or the pseudogene TRBV3-2) and TRBJ1-2, with 11 nucleotides matching TRBD1. V lost 4 bases, J lost 7 bases, and 2 bases stayed unmatched. The CDR3 sequence is 13 residues long. The V gene's germline CDR1 is LGHDT and CDR2 YNNKEL (reference sequence). CDR3 amino acids: CASSLGTGGGYTF. The CDR3 nucleotides are TGTGCCAGCAGCCTTGGGACAGGGGGTGGCTACACCTTC.

This clone has a handful of counts. The J gene is TRBJ2-5, the V gene TRBV6-2 or TRBV6-3, with 12 bases lining up with TRBD2. The junction had 7 bases not matched to a gene; V was cut back by 0 bases and J by 5 bases. The CDR3 runs 17 residues. Germline CDR1 MNHEY, CDR2 SVGEGT. CDR3 amino acids: CASSYSASGREWETQYF. CDR3 DNA sequence: TGTGCCAGCAGTTACTCGGCTAGCGGGAGGGAATGGGAGACCCAGTACTTC.

The chain employs TRBV28 and TRBJ1-2; tentatively, D is TRBD1 (5 bases). Germline assignment: CDR1 MDHEN and CDR2 SYDVKM. V lost 7 bases and J 4 bases, leaving 19 bases between the germline ends. There are 15 residues in the CDR3. The DNA of the CDR3 is TGTGCCAGCACCCTCCCGGGGGTCGACCTCTATGGCTACACCTTC. Translating it yields CASTLPGVDLYGYTF.

This clone appeared a few times. This chain connects TRBV10-3 to TRBJ1-1, with TRBD1 matching over 7 bases. J gave up 1 base and V 4 bases, and 6 bases lay outside the gene matches. This CDR3 comprises 15 residues. The germline CDR1 and CDR2 sequences are ENHRY and SYGVKD. The CDR3 DNA reads as TGTGCCATCAGTGGCCCAGGGGGAAGGAACACTGAAGCTTTCTTT. As protein: CAISGPGGRNTEAFF.

The rearrangement links TRBV5-4 to TRBJ2-2, with 9 bases fitting TRBD1. This CDR3 has 17 amino acids. Trimming at V came to 3 bases and at J to 8 bases, leaving 14 bases not matched to a gene. Germline lookup yields CDR1 SGHNT and CDR2 YYREEE (reference sequence). This chain's CDR3 is CASSWETGGPRGGELFF. CDR3 DNA sequence: TGTGCCAGCAGCTGGGAAACAGGGGGCCCTAGGGGGGGGGAGCTGTTTTTT. The full variable domain, in which reference TRBV5-4 and TRBJ2-2 provide the parts outside the CDR3, is ETGVTQSPTHLIKTRGQQVTLRCSSQSGHNTVSWYQQALGQGPQFIFQYYREEENGRGNFPPRFSGLQFPNYSSELNVNALELDDSALYLCASSWETGGPRGGELFFGEGSRLTVL.

V is TRBV6-6 and J is TRBJ1-5; D possibly corresponds to TRBD1 (6 bases). V lost 8 bases, J lost 0 bases, and 8 bases lay in between. Germline V gene lookup returns CDR1 MNHNY and CDR2 SVGAGI (reference sequence). The CDR3 has 13 residues. CDR3 sequence (DNA): TGTGCCAGCGGGACAAGTAGCAATCAGCCCCAGCATTTT. Translating it yields CASGTSSNQPQHF.

The chain has TRBV6-2 or TRBV6-3 and TRBJ1-5; a weak D match, TRBD1 (6 bases). V shed 0 bases and J shed 5 bases, with 11 bases lying between them. Germline V gives CDR1 MNHEY, CDR2 SVGEGT. This CDR3 has 15 residues. CDR3 DNA: TGTGCCAGCAGTTACTCAGGGGGTCCCGATCAGCCCCAGCATTTT. Its protein product is CASSYSGGPDQPQHF.

The CDR3 bases are TGTGCCAGCAGCCAAGATCCCCAGGGGAATGAGCAGTTCTTC. Protein sequence: CASSQDPQGNEQFF. V and J are TRBV4-2 and TRBJ2-1, with a weak D call TRBD1 (6 bases). The CDR3 runs to 14 residues. With 0 bases removed from V and 7 bases from J, the gap between germline ends came to 10 bases. The germline V gene encodes CDR1 LGHNA and CDR2 YNFKEQ.

This chain links TRBV3-1 (or the pseudogene TRBV3-2) with TRBJ2-2, with D uncertain. The germline gives CDR1 LGHDT, CDR2 YNNKEL (reference sequence). V was pared by 1 base and J by 4 bases, with 13 bases between. The CDR3 is 16 residues long. The CDR3 protein is CASSQVGPASTGELFF. DNA for the CDR3: TGTGCCAGCAGCCAAGTCGGTCCTGCCTCCACCGGGGAGCTGTTTTTT.

The V gene is TRBV30, the J gene TRBJ1-6; D remains ambiguous. This CDR3 spans 14 amino acids. The V gene's germline CDR1 is GTSNPN and CDR2 SVGIG (reference sequence). Trimming cost V 3 bases and J 14 bases, with 20 bases left between them. DNA for the CDR3: TGTGCCTGGAGAGAAGCGGTCTCCCTGGGAACCCTCCACTTT. Residues: CAWREAVSLGTLHF.

This chain uses TRBV3-1 (or the pseudogene TRBV3-2) with TRBJ2-3, with D maybe TRBD1 (6 bases). Germline V lookup: CDR1 LGHDT, CDR2 YNNKEL (reference sequence). CDR3 length: 16 amino acids. V was trimmed by 8 bases and J by 2 bases, leaving 20 bases between them. The CDR3: CASSGTTGLNTDTQYF. The CDR3 DNA reads TGTGCCAGCTCGGGGACGACAGGACTTAACACAGATACGCAGTATTTT.

V and J are TRBV7-3 and TRBJ2-3; 12 nucleotides line up with TRBD2. V gave up 2 bases and J gave up 5 bases; unmatched junction bases: 2. There are 15 residues in the CDR3. CDR1 and CDR2 (germline): SGHTA, FQGTGA. Written as DNA, the CDR3 is TGTGCCAGCAGCTTATCGGGACTAGCGGGAGATACGCAGTATTTT. Residues: CASSLSGLAGDTQYF.